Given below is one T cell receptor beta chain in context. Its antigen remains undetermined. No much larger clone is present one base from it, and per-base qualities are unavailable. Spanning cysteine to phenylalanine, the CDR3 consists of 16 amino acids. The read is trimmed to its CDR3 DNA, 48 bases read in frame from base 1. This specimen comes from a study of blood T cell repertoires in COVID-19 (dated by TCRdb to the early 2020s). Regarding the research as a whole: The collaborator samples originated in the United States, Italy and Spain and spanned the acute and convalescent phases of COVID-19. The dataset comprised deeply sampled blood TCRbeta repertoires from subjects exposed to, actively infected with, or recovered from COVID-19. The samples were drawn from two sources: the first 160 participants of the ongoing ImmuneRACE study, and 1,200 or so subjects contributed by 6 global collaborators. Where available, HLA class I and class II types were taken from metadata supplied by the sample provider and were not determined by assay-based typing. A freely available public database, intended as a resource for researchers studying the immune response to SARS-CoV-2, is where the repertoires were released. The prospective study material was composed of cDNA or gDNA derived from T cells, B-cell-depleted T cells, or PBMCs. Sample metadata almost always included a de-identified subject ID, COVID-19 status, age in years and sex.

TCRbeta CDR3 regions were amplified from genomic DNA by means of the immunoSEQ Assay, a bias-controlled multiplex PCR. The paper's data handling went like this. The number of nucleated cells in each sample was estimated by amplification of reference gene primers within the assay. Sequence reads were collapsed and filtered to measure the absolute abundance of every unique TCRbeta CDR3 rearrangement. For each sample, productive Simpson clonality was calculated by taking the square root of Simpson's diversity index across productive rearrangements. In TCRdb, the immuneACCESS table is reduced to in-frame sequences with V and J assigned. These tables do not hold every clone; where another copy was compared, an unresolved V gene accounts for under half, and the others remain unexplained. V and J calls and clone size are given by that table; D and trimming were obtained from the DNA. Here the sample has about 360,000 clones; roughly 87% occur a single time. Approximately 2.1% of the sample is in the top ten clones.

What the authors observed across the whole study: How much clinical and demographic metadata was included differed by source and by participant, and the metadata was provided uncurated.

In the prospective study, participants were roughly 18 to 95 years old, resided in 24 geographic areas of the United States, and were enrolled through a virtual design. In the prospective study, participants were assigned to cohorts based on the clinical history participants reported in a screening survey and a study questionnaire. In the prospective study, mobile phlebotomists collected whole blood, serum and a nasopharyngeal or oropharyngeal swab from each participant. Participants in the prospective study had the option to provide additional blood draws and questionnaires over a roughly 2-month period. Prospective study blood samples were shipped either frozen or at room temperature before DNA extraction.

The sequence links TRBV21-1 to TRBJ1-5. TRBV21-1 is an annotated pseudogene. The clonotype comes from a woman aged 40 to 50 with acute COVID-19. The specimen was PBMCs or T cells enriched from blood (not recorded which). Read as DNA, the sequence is TGTGCCAGCAGCGAATGGGACTATAGTCCCGATCAGCCCCAGCATTTT. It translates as CASSEWDYSPDQPQHF.